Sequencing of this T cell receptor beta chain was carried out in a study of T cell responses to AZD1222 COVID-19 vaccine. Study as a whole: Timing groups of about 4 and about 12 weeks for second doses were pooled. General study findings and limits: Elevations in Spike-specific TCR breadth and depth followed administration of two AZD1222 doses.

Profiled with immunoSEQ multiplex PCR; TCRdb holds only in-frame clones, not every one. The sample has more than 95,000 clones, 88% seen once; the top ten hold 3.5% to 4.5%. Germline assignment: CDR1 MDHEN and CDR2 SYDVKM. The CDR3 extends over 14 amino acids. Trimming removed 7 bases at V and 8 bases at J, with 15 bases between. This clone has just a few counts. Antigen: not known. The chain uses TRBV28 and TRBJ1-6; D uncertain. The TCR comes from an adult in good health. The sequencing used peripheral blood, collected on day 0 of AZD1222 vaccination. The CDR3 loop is CASTLTLGDSPLHF. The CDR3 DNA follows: TGTGCCAGCACCCTGACGCTTGGGGATTCACCCCTCCACTTT.